Listed below are T cell receptor beta chains from one sample, sequenced in a study of shared clonotypes between healthy human individuals. Data came from immunoSEQ multiplex PCR; TCRdb stores just in-frame clones and leaves some out. The sample shows under 2.5 million clones, roughly 92% of them seen only once. The sequencing input was naive CD4+ T cells from PBMCs. These receptors originate from a man aged 18 to 35 in good health. Some clones in this sample may be carry-over from other donors' samples. Each CDR3 is given with its conserved first and last residue. A D gene is named only where the DNA matches it firmly. Size tells how often a clone was seen (once, few, many) or the class of an expanded clone, and some rows leave it out.

>TRBJ1-4|TRBV11-2|TRBD1|NA
CASSSTTGGSEKLFF
TGTGCCAGCAGCTCAACAACAGGGGGCAGTGAAAAACTGTTTTTT
>TRBJ1-1|TRBV5-1|NA|NA
CASSLDLGNTEAFF
TGCGCCAGCAGTTTGGACTTGGGGAACACTGAAGCTTTCTTT
>TRBJ2-3|TRBV29-1|NA|NA
CSVESGTTDTQYF
TGCAGCGTTGAATCCGGAACCACAGATACGCAGTATTTT
>TRBJ2-5|TRBV7-6|TRBD2|NA
CASSRSSGRAVETQYF
TGTGCCAGCAGCAGGTCTAGCGGGAGGGCCGTCGAGACCCAGTACTTC
>TRBJ1-4|TRBV30|NA|NA
CAWSLSGEKLFF
TGTGCCTGGAGCCTCAGTGGAGAAAAACTGTTTTTT
>TRBJ1-5|TRBV20-1|NA|few
CSAGGPQHF
TGCAGTGCTGGGGGTCCCCAGCATTTT
>TRBJ2-3|TRBV9|TRBD2|NA
CASNHNRAGGTDTQYF
TGTGCCAGCAACCACAATAGGGCGGGAGGGACAGATACGCAGTATTTT
>TRBJ2-7|TRBV6-5|NA|NA
CASIAGALGVQYF
TGTGCCAGCATCGCTGGGGCCCTGGGGGTCCAGTACTTC
>TRBJ1-2|TRBV14|NA|NA
CASSQNREYGYTF
TGTGCCAGCAGCCAGAACAGGGAGTATGGCTACACCTTC
>TRBJ1-4|TRBV2|NA|NA
CASVRGEKLFF
TGTGCCAGCGTCCGGGGGGAAAAACTGTTTTTT
>TRBJ2-5|TRBV7-9|NA|NA
CASSLGSSQETQYF
TGTGCCAGCAGCTTAGGGTCATCTCAGGAGACCCAGTACTTC